The rows below give T cell receptor beta chains drawn from one sample of a study of blood T cell repertoires in COVID-19. Produced via immunoSEQ multiplex PCR; TCRdb's table is partial and in-frame only. The sample lists some 260,000 clones, approximately 90% occurring once. Sample: peripheral blood. These TCRs come from a woman aged 25 to 39 with COVID-19, enrolled during active disease. CDR3s include the opening cysteine and the closing phenylalanine or tryptophan. Each record gives: D gene, clone size, J gene, V gene, CDR3 DNA, CDR3 protein. A D gene is named only where the DNA matches it firmly. Size values are once, few and many counts, or a class for expanded clones, and some rows have none.

d_call: TRBD2; clone_size: -; j_call: TRBJ2-5; v_call: TRBV10-1; cdr3_nt: TGCGCCAGCAGTGATTGGTGGGGGGGTGGACAAGAGACCCAGTACTTC; cdr3_aa: CASSDWWGGGQETQYF
d_call: -; clone_size: -; j_call: TRBJ1-2; v_call: TRBV7-9; cdr3_nt: TGTGCCAGCAGCTTAGGGAGCAGCTATGGCTACACCTTC; cdr3_aa: CASSLGSSYGYTF
d_call: -; clone_size: -; j_call: TRBJ2-1; v_call: TRBV2; cdr3_nt: TGTGCCAGCAGTCTAGGACTACCCTCCTACAATGAGCAGTTCTTC; cdr3_aa: CASSLGLPSYNEQFF
d_call: TRBD2; clone_size: -; j_call: TRBJ2-1; v_call: TRBV27; cdr3_nt: TGTGCCAGCAGTTTATCTAGCGGGAATGAGCAGTTCTTC; cdr3_aa: CASSLSSGNEQFF
d_call: -; clone_size: -; j_call: TRBJ2-1; v_call: TRBV21-1; cdr3_nt: TGTGCCAGCAAACTGGTCAGAGCGGGCCTCTCCTACAATGAGCAGTTCTTC; cdr3_aa: CASKLVRAGLSYNEQFF
d_call: -; clone_size: -; j_call: TRBJ2-1; v_call: TRBV11-3; cdr3_nt: TGTGCCAGCAGCTTAGGCGGGCTCCCCTACAATGAGCAGTTCTTC; cdr3_aa: CASSLGGLPYNEQFF
d_call: -; clone_size: few; j_call: TRBJ1-1; v_call: TRBV20-1; cdr3_nt: TGCAGTGCTAGTCTCCCGGGGGACACTGAAGCTTTCTTT; cdr3_aa: CSASLPGDTEAFF
d_call: -; clone_size: -; j_call: TRBJ1-1; v_call: TRBV25-1; cdr3_nt: TGTGCCACCTCCAACAGGGAAACTGAAGCTTTCTTT; cdr3_aa: CATSNRETEAFF
d_call: TRBD2; clone_size: -; j_call: TRBJ2-3; v_call: TRBV18; cdr3_nt: TGTGCCAGCTCACCACAAGAAGCGGGAGGATCCGATACGCAGTATTTT; cdr3_aa: CASSPQEAGGSDTQYF
d_call: -; clone_size: few; j_call: TRBJ1-1; v_call: TRBV4-3; cdr3_nt: TGCGCCAGCAGACACACAACTCAAGGGGGTCGTCAAGACACTGAAGCTTTCTTT; cdr3_aa: CASRHTTQGGRQDTEAFF
d_call: -; clone_size: -; j_call: TRBJ2-7; v_call: TRBV28; cdr3_nt: TGTGCCAGCAGTTCAGGGGAACCCTACGAGCAGTACTTC; cdr3_aa: CASSSGEPYEQYF
d_call: TRBD1; clone_size: -; j_call: TRBJ2-1; v_call: TRBV6-5; cdr3_nt: TGTGCCAGCAGTTACGGGACAGGCTACAATGAGCAGTTCTTC; cdr3_aa: CASSYGTGYNEQFF
d_call: -; clone_size: -; j_call: TRBJ2-1; v_call: TRBV7-8; cdr3_nt: TGTGCCAGCAGCTTAGTTATGGTTGGCAGGGGCTACAATGAGCAGTTCTTC; cdr3_aa: CASSLVMVGRGYNEQFF
d_call: TRBD1; clone_size: -; j_call: TRBJ1-2; v_call: TRBV19; cdr3_nt: TGTGCCAGTAGTACCTTGACAGGGGCTAACTATGGCTACACCTTC; cdr3_aa: CASSTLTGANYGYTF
d_call: -; clone_size: once; j_call: TRBJ2-1; v_call: TRBV7-9; cdr3_nt: TGTGCCAGCAGCTTAATCGGGGGTGAGCAGTTCTTC; cdr3_aa: CASSLIGGEQFF
d_call: -; clone_size: -; j_call: TRBJ2-7; v_call: TRBV10-3; cdr3_nt: TGTGCCATCAGTGCACAGGAGAGCTCCTACGAGCAGTACTTC; cdr3_aa: CAISAQESSYEQYF
d_call: TRBD2; clone_size: few; j_call: TRBJ2-7; v_call: TRBV9; cdr3_nt: TGTGCCAGCAGCGTAGTAGCGGGGGGGCGTGAGCAGTACTTC; cdr3_aa: CASSVVAGGREQYF
d_call: TRBD1; clone_size: -; j_call: TRBJ1-4; v_call: TRBV15; cdr3_nt: TGTGCCACCAGCAGAGAAGGGACAGGGTTTGAAAAACTGTTTTTT; cdr3_aa: CATSREGTGFEKLFF
d_call: TRBD1; clone_size: -; j_call: TRBJ1-1; v_call: TRBV30; cdr3_nt: TGTGCCTGGAGTGTATCGACAGGGGGGGACACTGAAGCTTTCTTT; cdr3_aa: CAWSVSTGGDTEAFF
d_call: -; clone_size: many; j_call: TRBJ1-5; v_call: TRBV7-9; cdr3_nt: TGTGCCAGCAGCTTAGGAATGAGGGGCAATCAGCCCCAGCATTTT; cdr3_aa: CASSLGMRGNQPQHF
d_call: -; clone_size: -; j_call: TRBJ1-2; v_call: TRBV20-1; cdr3_nt: TGCAGTGCTAGTGGGGCAGGGGTGTCCTATGGCTACACCTTC; cdr3_aa: CSASGAGVSYGYTF
d_call: TRBD2; clone_size: once; j_call: TRBJ2-1; v_call: TRBV11-2; cdr3_nt: TGTGCCAGCAGCTTACCAAGTGTATGGCGGGAGGATGAGCAGTTCTTC; cdr3_aa: CASSLPSVWREDEQFF
d_call: TRBD2; clone_size: -; j_call: TRBJ2-1; v_call: TRBV11-3; cdr3_nt: TGTGCCAGCAGCACGCGGGGGGGCGTGTCCTACAATGAGCAGTTCTTC; cdr3_aa: CASSTRGGVSYNEQFF
d_call: -; clone_size: -; j_call: TRBJ2-3; v_call: TRBV27; cdr3_nt: TGTGCCAGCAGTTATTTTTCCTCGGGATTAGGGACGCAGTATTTT; cdr3_aa: CASSYFSSGLGTQYF
d_call: TRBD2; clone_size: -; j_call: TRBJ2-1; v_call: TRBV4-2; cdr3_nt: TGTGCCAGCAGCCAACCCCTAGCGGGGGGCTTGAGAAATGAGCAGTTCTTC; cdr3_aa: CASSQPLAGGLRNEQFF
d_call: -; clone_size: -; j_call: TRBJ1-3; v_call: TRBV23-1; cdr3_nt: TGCGCCAGCAGTCAATTCTTTGGGAGGGATGCCACACTTTTCAGGGTAGTCTTTGGAAACACCATATATTTT; cdr3_aa: CASSQFFGRDATLFRVVFGNTIYF
d_call: -; clone_size: -; j_call: TRBJ1-1; v_call: TRBV13; cdr3_nt: TGTGCCAGCAGCTCGGGGAGGAACACTGAAGCTTTCTTT; cdr3_aa: CASSSGRNTEAFF
d_call: -; clone_size: -; j_call: TRBJ1-1; v_call: TRBV4-2; cdr3_nt: TGTGCCAGCAGCCAAGAGGGGGCTTACGCTGAAGCTTTCTTT; cdr3_aa: CASSQEGAYAEAFF
d_call: -; clone_size: -; j_call: TRBJ1-2; v_call: TRBV6-6; cdr3_nt: TGTGCCAGCAGTTACGGGCTACTGGGTGGCTACACCTTC; cdr3_aa: CASSYGLLGGYTF
d_call: TRBD1; clone_size: many; j_call: TRBJ1-5; v_call: TRBV5-1; cdr3_nt: TGCGCCAGCTCAAGACAGGGCGATCAGCCCCAGCATTTT; cdr3_aa: CASSRQGDQPQHF
d_call: TRBD2; clone_size: -; j_call: TRBJ2-1; v_call: TRBV7-2; cdr3_nt: TGTGCCAGCAGCACCCCTAGCGGGGGAAATTACAATGAGCAGTTCTTC; cdr3_aa: CASSTPSGGNYNEQFF
d_call: -; clone_size: -; j_call: TRBJ2-7; v_call: TRBV5-1; cdr3_nt: TGCGCCAGCAGCTTGGCCGGGCAGGGGGGCTACGAGCAGTACTTC; cdr3_aa: CASSLAGQGGYEQYF
d_call: TRBD2; clone_size: -; j_call: TRBJ2-5; v_call: TRBV5-1; cdr3_nt: TGCGCCAGCAGCCCAGGGACTAGCGGGCGAGAGACCCAGTACTTC; cdr3_aa: CASSPGTSGRETQYF
d_call: TRBD2; clone_size: once; j_call: TRBJ2-5; v_call: TRBV27; cdr3_nt: TGTGCCAGCAGTTCGGGACTAGCGGGGATGGAGACCCAGTACTTC; cdr3_aa: CASSSGLAGMETQYF
d_call: TRBD1; clone_size: -; j_call: TRBJ1-1; v_call: TRBV10-3; cdr3_nt: TGTGCCATCAGTGAGTCTAACAGGGGATTGATGAACACTGAAGCTTTCTTT; cdr3_aa: CAISESNRGLMNTEAFF
d_call: -; clone_size: -; j_call: TRBJ2-2; v_call: TRBV24-1; cdr3_nt: TGTGCCACCAGACCGGGACAAGACACCGGGGAGCTGTTTTTT; cdr3_aa: CATRPGQDTGELFF
d_call: -; clone_size: -; j_call: TRBJ2-2; v_call: TRBV28; cdr3_nt: TGTGCCAGCACCCCCTCGGACAGTTACACCGGGGAGCTGTTTTTT; cdr3_aa: CASTPSDSYTGELFF
d_call: TRBD2; clone_size: -; j_call: TRBJ2-1; v_call: TRBV4-1; cdr3_nt: TGCGCCAGCAGCCAAGAAGGAGGGACTAGCGGATACAATGAGCAGTTCTTC; cdr3_aa: CASSQEGGTSGYNEQFF
d_call: -; clone_size: -; j_call: TRBJ1-5; v_call: TRBV5-5; cdr3_nt: TGTGCCAGCAGCTTGTTGGCACCCAATCAGCCCCAGCATTTT; cdr3_aa: CASSLLAPNQPQHF
d_call: TRBD2; clone_size: -; j_call: TRBJ2-7; v_call: TRBV5-5; cdr3_nt: TGTGCCAGCAGCCCGGCGGGGGGTACCTACGAGCAGTACTTC; cdr3_aa: CASSPAGGTYEQYF
d_call: -; clone_size: -; j_call: TRBJ2-1; v_call: TRBV11-3; cdr3_nt: TGTGCCAGCAGCCGGGACTCCAATAATGAGCAGTTCTTC; cdr3_aa: CASSRDSNNEQFF
d_call: TRBD2; clone_size: few; j_call: TRBJ2-3; v_call: TRBV18; cdr3_nt: TGTGCCAGCTCGGCTAGCGGCAACACAGATACGCAGTATTTT; cdr3_aa: CASSASGNTDTQYF
d_call: -; clone_size: -; j_call: TRBJ1-1; v_call: TRBV19; cdr3_nt: TGTGCCAGTAGTCCCGGCGGGGTGGACACTGAAGCTTTCTTT; cdr3_aa: CASSPGGVDTEAFF
d_call: TRBD1; clone_size: once; j_call: TRBJ2-7; v_call: TRBV12-3/TRBV12-4; cdr3_nt: TGTGCCAGCAGTTTAGGACGACAGGGGCAGTACTTC; cdr3_aa: CASSLGRQGQYF
d_call: TRBD2; clone_size: -; j_call: TRBJ2-3; v_call: TRBV19; cdr3_nt: TGTGCCAGTAGTAGGACTAGCGGGACTAGCACAGATACGCAGTATTTT; cdr3_aa: CASSRTSGTSTDTQYF
d_call: TRBD1; clone_size: -; j_call: TRBJ1-2; v_call: TRBV5-8; cdr3_nt: TGTGCCAGCAGCCTACATCCCACAGGGGCCGGATATGGCTACACCTTC; cdr3_aa: CASSLHPTGAGYGYTF
d_call: -; clone_size: -; j_call: TRBJ2-7; v_call: TRBV5-5; cdr3_nt: TGTGCCAGCAGCTTGGCCGAGTCCTACGAGCAGTACTTC; cdr3_aa: CASSLAESYEQYF
d_call: TRBD1; clone_size: once; j_call: TRBJ1-2; v_call: TRBV6-6; cdr3_nt: TGTGCCAGCAGTCGAGGTTACAGGGGAGGTAACTATGGCTACACCTTC; cdr3_aa: CASSRGYRGGNYGYTF
d_call: -; clone_size: few; j_call: TRBJ1-1; v_call: TRBV7-2; cdr3_nt: TGTGCCAGCAGCCCAAGGGGGGGATGGGACACTGAAGCTTTCTTT; cdr3_aa: CASSPRGGWDTEAFF
d_call: TRBD1; clone_size: -; j_call: TRBJ2-7; v_call: TRBV5-4; cdr3_nt: TGTGCCACCGGACAGGGACAGGACGAGCAGTACTTC; cdr3_aa: CATGQGQDEQYF
d_call: TRBD1; clone_size: -; j_call: TRBJ1-1; v_call: TRBV19; cdr3_nt: TGTGCCAGGTCTCCTCGTCAGGGGGAGACTGAAGCTTTCTTT; cdr3_aa: CARSPRQGETEAFF
d_call: TRBD2; clone_size: -; j_call: TRBJ2-1; v_call: TRBV4-3; cdr3_nt: TGCGCCAGCAGCCAAATGGGGACTAGCTCCTACAATGAGCAGTTCTTC; cdr3_aa: CASSQMGTSSYNEQFF
d_call: -; clone_size: -; j_call: TRBJ2-7; v_call: TRBV5-6; cdr3_nt: TGTGCCAGCAGCTTGGCCGGTCAGGGCTACGAGCAGTACTTC; cdr3_aa: CASSLAGQGYEQYF
d_call: TRBD1; clone_size: -; j_call: TRBJ2-1; v_call: TRBV19; cdr3_nt: TGTGCCAGTAGTGTGGGACAGAGCTCCTACAATGAGCAGTTCTTC; cdr3_aa: CASSVGQSSYNEQFF
d_call: TRBD2; clone_size: -; j_call: TRBJ2-7; v_call: TRBV18; cdr3_nt: TGTGCCAGCTCACCACCGTCGGGGGGTCGCGACGAGCAGTACTTC; cdr3_aa: CASSPPSGGRDEQYF
d_call: -; clone_size: -; j_call: TRBJ2-7; v_call: TRBV7-9; cdr3_nt: TGTGCCAGCAGCCCCCCGGAGCTAACCTACGAGCAGTACTTC; cdr3_aa: CASSPPELTYEQYF